A single sample is the source of the 21 T cell receptor beta chains below, sequenced in a study of T cell repertoires in cytomegalovirus infection. Each CDR3 protein gets one entry after TCRdb re-called the reads with MiXCR. The top ten clones hold 2.8% of a sample with roughly 760,000 distinct CDR3 sequences, about a third of them seen once. The source material was PBMCs. The receptors shown here come from a human donor in good health (CMV status not recorded). Some clones in this sample may be carry-over from other donors' samples.

In its sample, this clonotype was seen many times. The chain joins TRBV7-6 to TRBJ1-1, with TRBD1 matching over 7 bases. After removal of 1 base from V and 5 bases from J, the junction contained 7 bases not matched to a gene. The CDR3 loop spans 15 amino acids. In germline, CDR1 is SGHVS, CDR2 FNYEAQ. The CDR3 spells CASSLEGARGTEAFF. The CDR3 bases are TGTGCCAGCAGCTTAGAGGGGGCGAGGGGGACTGAAGCTTTCTTT.

This clonotype was recorded a few times. The chain uses TRBV6-5 and TRBJ1-1; D possibly corresponds to TRBD1 (6 bases). The V gene lost 5 bases and the J gene lost 2 bases, with 9 bases spanning the gap. The germline V gene encodes CDR1 MNHEY and CDR2 SVGAGI. The length of the CDR3 is 13 residues. CDR3 protein: CASSTGSNTEAFF. Here the CDR3 DNA reads TGTGCCAGCAGTACAGGGAGTAACACTGAAGCTTTCTTT.

This clonotype was seen only a few times. V and J are TRBV5-1 and TRBJ2-7; TRBD1 aligns across 9 bases. This CDR3 region has 15 residues. With 0 bases clipped from V and 5 bases from J, the junction kept 6 bases outside the gene matches. Germline V lookup: CDR1 SGHRS, CDR2 YFSETQ. The CDR3 nucleotides read TGCGCCAGCAGCTTGGAGGGACAGGGAAGAAACGAGCAGTACTTC. Translated: CASSLEGQGRNEQYF.

This clonotype was seen a few times. This chain links TRBV28 with TRBJ2-1; 11 bases agree with TRBD2. Per the germline V gene, CDR1 is MDHEN and CDR2 is SYDVKM. V was pared by 7 bases and J by 7 bases, with 9 bases of the junction left unmatched. This CDR3 is built from 15 residues. DNA for the CDR3: TGTGCCAGCATTCCCCTACTAGCGGGAGCAAATGAGCAGTTCTTC. Translation gives CASIPLLAGANEQFF.

The chain uses TRBV7-9 and TRBJ2-2, with 9 bases aligning to TRBD2. This CDR3 has 17 residues. With 5 bases clipped from V and 0 bases from J, the junction kept 7 bases outside the gene matches. Germline V gives CDR1 SEHNR, CDR2 FQNEAQ (reference sequence). The CDR3 here is CASSLPSGVTNTGELFF. The CDR3 coding sequence is TGTGCCAGCAGCCTGCCTAGCGGGGTTACGAACACCGGGGAGCTGTTTTTT.

The gene calls are TRBV7-9 and TRBJ2-1, with D uncertain. CDR3 length: 12 amino acids. From germline, CDR1 is SEHNR and CDR2 FQNEAQ (reference sequence). The germline V and J ends were trimmed by 7 bases and 4 bases, with 8 bases remaining between them. The chain's CDR3 is CASMKVYNEQFF. Written as DNA, the CDR3 is TGTGCCAGCATGAAGGTATACAATGAGCAGTTCTTC.

This chain uses TRBV30 with TRBJ2-2; D unresolved. The CDR3 has 14 residues. In germline, CDR1 is GTSNPN, CDR2 SVGIG (reference sequence). V was shortened by 4 bases and J by 5 bases, with 14 bases between the two germline ends. CDR3 sequence (DNA): TGTGCCTGGAAGTATAGCCCTGCTACCGGGGAGCTGTTTTTT. Translating gives CAWKYSPATGELFF.

This clonotype was detected many times. The genes are TRBV6-1 and TRBJ1-1, with 11 nucleotides matching TRBD1. The CDR3 contains 14 residues. CDR1 and CDR2 from the germline V gene are MNHNS and SASEGT. The ends lost 6 bases at V and 6 bases at J; junction bases unmatched: 6. The CDR3 here is CASRSGQGASEAFF. CDR3 DNA sequence: TGTGCCAGCAGGTCCGGACAGGGGGCATCTGAAGCTTTCTTT.

Remarks on this clonotype: The junction shows a germline mismatch at one end, possibly a read error. The chain recombines TRBV6-5 with TRBJ1-5, with D uncertain. The CDR3 extends over 14 amino acids. Germline V gene data show CDR1 as MNHEY and CDR2 as SVGAGI. CDR3 nucleotide sequence: TGTGCCAGCAGTGAGGTGAGAAGCAATCAGCCCAAGCATTTT. It translates to CASSEVRSNQPKHF.

This clonotype was recorded a few times. This chain uses TRBV12-3 or TRBV12-4 with TRBJ1-5; D is undetermined. This CDR3 contains 15 residues. Deletions cut 3 bases from V and 0 bases from J, with 9 bases between. The CDR3 spells CASSLGSYSNQPQHF. CDR3 DNA: TGTGCCAGCAGTTTGGGGTCCTATAGCAATCAGCCCCAGCATTTT.

This chain connects TRBV6-5 to TRBJ1-1; 9 bases fit TRBD1. The germline V gene has CDR1 MNHEY and CDR2 SVGAGI. The CDR3 length is 15 residues. The trim removed 5 bases at V and 5 bases at J, leaving 9 bases unmatched. The CDR3 region has the DNA TGTGCCAGCAGTGCTCCGGACAGGGGTAGGACTGAAGCTTTCTTT. As protein: CASSAPDRGRTEAFF.

This clonotype was seen many times. The chain joins TRBV7-3 to TRBJ2-1; the match to TRBD1 covers 8 bases. Germline V gene data show CDR1 as SGHTA and CDR2 as FQGTGA. This CDR3 spans 14 amino acids. V dropped 3 bases and J dropped 10; count of bases not matched to a gene: 8. This chain's CDR3 is CASSLRDRGSEQFF. DNA for the CDR3: TGTGCCAGCAGCTTGCGAGACAGGGGAAGCGAGCAGTTCTTC.

This clonotype has a count of ten or more. The chain couples TRBV7-2 to TRBJ1-1, with 9 bases lining up with TRBD1. Germline CDR1 is SGHTA and CDR2 is FQGNSA. The CDR3 loop spans 14 amino acids. Trimming removed 0 bases from V and 10 bases from J; junction bases left unmatched: 6. CDR3: CASSLARTGEGAFF. Here the CDR3 DNA reads TGTGCCAGCAGCTTAGCGCGGACAGGGGAGGGAGCTTTCTTT.

This chain links TRBV19 with TRBJ2-2, with 7 bases that match TRBD1. Per the germline V gene, CDR1 is LNHDA and CDR2 is SQIVND (reference sequence). Trimming at V came to 6 bases and at J to 4 bases, leaving 8 bases not matched to a gene. The CDR3 extends over 15 amino acids. This CDR3 is CASRPTGISTGELFF. The CDR3 DNA sequence: TGTGCCAGTAGACCGACAGGGATCAGCACCGGGGAGCTGTTTTTT. The entire variable domain, with the rest obtained from reference TRBV19 and TRBJ2-2, is as follows: DGGITQSPKYLFRKEGQNVTLSCEQNLNHDAMYWYRQDPGQGLRLIYYSQIVNDFQKGDIAEGYSVSREKKESFPLTVTSAQKNPTAFYLCASRPTGISTGELFFGEGSRLTVL.

As regards this clonotype: One base away lies a much larger clone, so this may be a sequencing read error. Lacking the conserved final phenylalanine or tryptophan, this CDR3 likely reflects a read error. This rearrangement joins TRBV7-4 to TRBJ2-5; D is ambiguous. This CDR3 is built from 16 residues. V shed 6 bases and J shed 6 bases, with 23 bases lying between them. Germline V gene sequence: CDR1 SGHVT, CDR2 SQSDAQ. The DNA for the CDR3 is TGTGCCAGCAGTTCTGCCCAGGAGTATGGGGAAAAGACCCAGTACTCC. Translation gives CASSSAQEYGEKTQYS.

In this sample, this clonotype turned up a few times. The genes are TRBV6-6 and TRBJ1-2; a weak D match, TRBD1 (5 bases). V lost 0 bases and J lost 8, with 22 bases in between. The CDR3 sequence is 17 residues long. The V gene's germline CDR1 is MNHNY and CDR2 SVGAGI (reference sequence). The CDR3 reads CASSYSTRDPRKEGYTF. The CDR3 DNA sequence: TGTGCCAGCAGTTACTCTACCAGGGATCCCAGGAAGGAGGGCTACACCTTC.

This clonotype was recorded at least ten times. The rearrangement uses TRBV7-2 and TRBJ1-6; tentatively, D is TRBD1 (6 bases). The V gene lost 6 bases and the J gene lost 6 bases, with 12 bases spanning the gap. The CDR3 consists of 14 residues. Germline values: CDR1 SGHTA, CDR2 FQGNSA. The CDR3 protein is CASRSGTSNSPLHF. The CDR3 DNA follows: TGTGCCAGCAGATCCGGGACATCTAATTCACCCCTCCACTTT.

The chain combines TRBV5-8 with TRBJ2-1; no firm D call. The CDR3 has 13 residues. V gave up 3 bases and J gave up 2 bases, with 6 bases separating them. Germline V gene sequence: CDR1 SGHTS, CDR2 YDEGEE. CDR3 DNA sequence: TGTGCCAGCAGCTCGGACGCCTACAATGAGCAGTTCTTC. It specifies CASSSDAYNEQFF.

The chain combines TRBV12-3 or TRBV12-4 with TRBJ2-1, with TRBD1 as a possible D gene (7 bases). This CDR3 contains 16 residues. V dropped 8 bases and J dropped 6 bases, with 23 bases sitting between them. CDR3 protein: CASPIRGTAGLNEQFF. For the CDR3, the DNA is TGTGCCAGCCCTATACGTGGGACAGCGGGCCTCAATGAGCAGTTCTTC.

The chain combines TRBV4-1 with TRBJ1-4, with TRBD1 as a possible D gene (5 bases). V was shortened by 0 bases and J by 7 bases, with 15 bases between the two germline ends. The CDR3 runs 16 residues. Germline CDR1 reads MGHRA; CDR2 reads YSYEKL. CDR3 coding DNA: TGCGCCAGCAGCCAAGATGGGGAGGGGTTGGGTGAAAAACTGTTTTTT. Amino acid sequence: CASSQDGEGLGEKLFF.

J is TRBJ1-1 and V is TRBV11-2; 7 nucleotides align to TRBD1. The CDR3 contains 16 residues. V was clipped by 0 bases and J by 11 bases; unmatched bases: 15. Germline CDR1 and CDR2: SGHAT and FQNNGV. The CDR3 nucleotides are TGTGCCAGCAGCTTAGATCGGAGCAGGGGGGTGGTGGACGCTTTCTTT. Protein sequence: CASSLDRSRGVVDAFF.